This T cell receptor beta chain stems from a study of cytomegalovirus exposure and HLA in healthy donors. Remarks on this clone: Its matching antigen is unknown.

Healthy bone marrow donors formed the donor group. The CDR3 spans 13 residues. Germline CDR1 SGHVS, CDR2 FQNEAQ. Overall study results and limits: In a later analysis, a genetic analysis reported fewer productive-TCR N-insertions in an Asian-associated ancestry cluster than the cohort average.

PCR involved 60 Vbeta and 13 Jbeta primers. Sequencing used immunoSEQ multiplex PCR; TCRdb keeps in-frame clones, though not all of them. The profile shows 150,000 to 200,000 clones, over 70% of them singletons. Sequencing input: PBMCs. This chain connects TRBV7-8 to TRBJ2-5; 7 positions agree with TRBD1. The DNA end is more similar to TRBJ2-7, so the J call may be wrong. This sequence originates from a woman between 50 and 59 years old in good health and CMV-seropositive. Written as DNA, the CDR3 is TGTGCCAGCAGCGGGACAGTAGACTACGAGCAGTACTTC. Its protein is CASSGTVDYEQYF.